Each of the 28 T cell receptor beta chains below was sequenced from the same sample in a study of identical twins. Each CDR3 protein is one row after TCRdb ran MiXCR on the 5' RACE reads. The sample records roughly 1,500,000 distinct CDR3 sequences, around a third being singletons. The sequencing input was cord blood. These receptors originate from a newborn girl in good health.

J is TRBJ2-7 and V is TRBV7-9; no reliable D call. Germline CDR1 and CDR2: SEHNR and FQNEAQ (reference sequence). There are 11 residues in the CDR3. Trimming stripped 6 bases from V and 7 bases from J, with 10 bases between. CDR3 sequence (DNA): TGTGCCAGCAGACACAACAATGAGCAGTACTTC. As protein: CASRHNNEQYF.

This clonotype has only a few counts. The J gene is TRBJ2-1, the V gene TRBV25-1; 10 positions match TRBD2. CDR1 and CDR2 (germline): MGHDK, SYGVNS. The CDR3 is made up of 17 amino acids. With V trimmed by 2 bases and J by 8 bases, 12 bases remained unmatched. The CDR3 is CASSEELAGKGGDEQFF. The CDR3 bases are TGTGCCAGCAGTGAAGAACTAGCGGGAAAGGGGGGGGATGAGCAGTTCTTC.

This clonotype showed up many times. The CDR3 bases are TGTGCCAGCACCCTACGGACTAGCGGTTCCTTCTACGAGCAGTACTTC. This codes for CASTLRTSGSFYEQYF. This rearrangement joins TRBV6-2 or TRBV6-3 to TRBJ2-7; 10 bases line up with TRBD2. J was trimmed by 3 bases and V by 7 bases; bases with no gene match: 12. This CDR3 has 16 amino acids. Per germline, CDR1 MNHEY and CDR2 SVGEGT.

Points on this clonotype: The junction departs from the called germline gene at one end, perhaps through a read error. The chain uses TRBV20-1 and TRBJ1-1; D is uncertain. CDR3 length: 14 residues. Germline values: CDR1 DFQATT, CDR2 SNEGSKA (reference sequence). The CDR3 DNA is TGCAGTGCTAGAGTGGTAGGGCGAAACACTGAAACTTTCTTT. Amino acid sequence: CSARVVGRNTETFF.

CDR3 DNA sequence: TGTGCCAGCAGGCCGGGGACAGCCGGGGCTAACTACGAGCAGTACTTC. Its protein product is CASRPGTAGANYEQYF. V is TRBV6-5 and J is TRBJ2-5; 7 nucleotides agree with TRBD1. The J call may be wrong; the DNA end is better matched by TRBJ2-7. Germline V gene lookup returns CDR1 MNHEY and CDR2 SVGAGI. The CDR3 runs to 16 residues.

The rearrangement links TRBV3-1 to TRBJ1-1, with no clear D. With 0 bases removed from V and 3 bases from J, the gap between germline ends came to 8 bases. CDR3 length: 14 amino acids. From germline, CDR1 is LGHDT and CDR2 YNNKEL (reference sequence). The CDR3 DNA reads as TGTGCCAGCAGCCAAGAGGGCAGGTACACTGAAGCTTTCTTT. It specifies CASSQEGRYTEAFF.

The chain has TRBV25-1 and TRBJ2-7; 8 bases are a match to TRBD2. The CDR3 consists of 14 residues. Germline trimming cut 3 bases from V and 5 bases from J; bases unmatched to any gene: 6. The V gene's germline CDR1 is MGHDK and CDR2 SYGVNS. The CDR3 DNA reads as TGTGCCAGCAGTGAGGGCGGGGGGCCGGACGAGCAGTACTTC. Residues: CASSEGGGPDEQYF.

CDR3 sequence (DNA): TGCGCCAGCAGCCAAGGATCAGGGGGCTATGGCTACACCTTC. Protein product: CASSQGSGGYGYTF. The chain recombines TRBV4-1 with TRBJ1-2, with 7 bases lining up with TRBD1. The CDR3 spans 14 residues. With V trimmed by 1 base and J by 4 bases, 3 bases remained unmatched. Germline CDR1 reads MGHRA; CDR2 reads YSYEKL.

The chain recombines TRBV7-9 with TRBJ2-2, with TRBD2 matching 8 bases. Germline lookup yields CDR1 SEHNR and CDR2 FQNEAQ (reference sequence). This CDR3 is 15 amino acids long. J lost 7 bases, V lost 5 bases, and 9 bases had no gene match. CDR3: CASSPVAGGHGELFF. CDR3 nucleotide sequence: TGTGCCAGCAGCCCGGTGGCGGGGGGACACGGGGAGCTGTTTTTT. Variable domain in full (rest from reference TRBV7-9 and TRBJ2-2): DTGVSQNPRHKITKRGQNVTFRCDPISEHNRLYWYRQTLGQGPEFLTYFQNEAQLEKSRLLSDRFSAERPKGSFSTLEIQRTEQGDSAMYLCASSPVAGGHGELFFGEGSRLTVL.

The chain links TRBV6-1 to TRBJ2-7; maybe TRBD1 (5 bases). Trimming stripped 0 bases from V and 0 bases from J, with 9 bases between. From germline, CDR1 is MNHNS and CDR2 SASEGT. The CDR3 runs 15 residues. The CDR3 DNA sequence: TGTGCCAGCAGTGAAGCCCCGACAGCCTCCTACGAGCAGTACTTC. Protein product: CASSEAPTASYEQYF.

The chain joins TRBV20-1 to TRBJ1-2; TRBD1 might be the D (5 bases). This CDR3 region has 13 residues. CDR1 and CDR2 (germline): DFQATT, SNEGSKA (reference sequence). The germline V and J ends were trimmed by 4 bases and 4 bases, with 13 bases remaining between them. The chain's CDR3 is CSATGTALYGYTF. CDR3 nucleotide sequence: TGCAGTGCTACCGGGACCGCTCTCTATGGCTACACCTTC.

This clonotype has only a few counts. This chain uses TRBV20-1 with TRBJ1-2; D may be TRBD1 (5 bases). V lost 6 bases and J 7 bases, leaving 21 bases between the germline ends. Per germline, CDR1 DFQATT and CDR2 SNEGSKA (reference sequence). This CDR3 has 14 residues. CDR3 DNA sequence: TGCAGTGCGGGACCATACGGGGGGATGGGTGGCTACACCTTC. This translates into CSAGPYGGMGGYTF.

The V call is TRBV28, the J call TRBJ1-1; the D is unclear. Trimming stripped 2 bases from V and 0 bases from J, with 10 bases between. CDR3 length: 15 amino acids. Germline V gives CDR1 MDHEN, CDR2 SYDVKM. CDR3 region: CASSLQPLLNTEAFF. As DNA, the CDR3 is TGTGCCAGCAGTTTACAGCCCCTCCTGAACACTGAAGCTTTCTTT.

Notes on this clonotype: This likely traces to a read error, being one base from a far larger clone. This chain's CDR3 is CSVDRGQGTQYF. The CDR3 DNA reads as TGCAGCGTTGACAGGGGACAAGGGACCCAGTACTTC. V gene TRBV29-1 combines with J gene TRBJ2-5, with D possibly TRBD1 on 6 matching bases. The CDR3 has 12 residues. Germline V gene lookup returns CDR1 SQVTM and CDR2 ANQGSEA.

This chain links TRBV21-1 with TRBJ1-2; the D segment call TRBD1 is taken from the table without a DNA check. TRBV21-1 is given as a pseudogene. This CDR3 is 15 amino acids long. The CDR3 loop reads CASSTWTGTNYGYTF. Written as DNA, the CDR3 is TGTGCCAGCAGCACTTGGACAGGGACTAACTATGGCTACACCTTC.

The chain employs TRBV6-5 and TRBJ2-5; 8 bases agree with TRBD1. Matching the DNA end better, TRBJ2-7 makes the J call doubtful. This CDR3 comprises 14 residues. The germline V gene encodes CDR1 MNHEY and CDR2 SVGAGI. CDR3 nucleotides: TGTGCCAGCCGTATGGACAGGGTCTCCTACGAGCAGTACTTC. Amino acid sequence: CASRMDRVSYEQYF.

About this clonotype itself: This may arise from a read error, as a much more abundant clone is one base away. The chain joins TRBV3-1 to TRBJ2-7, with 8 bases that match TRBD2. Trimming removed 0 bases from V and 1 base from J; junction bases left unmatched: 2. This CDR3 spans 15 amino acids. The germline CDR1 and CDR2 sequences are LGHDT and YNNKEL (reference sequence). The CDR3 reads CASSQDGTRSYEQYF. CDR3 nucleotides: TGTGCCAGCAGCCAAGATGGGACTAGGTCCTACGAGCAGTACTTC.

This clonotype was picked up a small number of times. Here the CDR3 reads CASSNRDRVGYEQYF. For the CDR3, the DNA is TGTGCCAGCAGTAACCGGGACAGGGTAGGGTACGAGCAGTACTTC. The chain is built from TRBV3-1 and TRBJ2-7; 9 nucleotides agree with TRBD1. Germline V CDR1 and CDR2: LGHDT, YNNKEL (reference sequence). J was trimmed by 4 bases and V by 6 bases; bases with no gene match: 10. CDR3 size: 15 residues.

The chain combines TRBV6-2 or TRBV6-3 with TRBJ1-1; maybe TRBD1 (5 bases). Germline lookup yields CDR1 MNHEY and CDR2 SVGEGT. V lost 2 bases to trimming and J lost 1 base, with 14 bases between them. CDR3 length equals 16 residues. This CDR3 reads CASSYGGITGNTEAFF. CDR3 in DNA: TGTGCCAGCAGTTACGGGGGAATTACTGGGAACACTGAAGCTTTCTTT.

V gene TRBV27 combines with J gene TRBJ2-1; 9 nucleotides agree with TRBD2. CDR3 length: 15 amino acids. In germline, CDR1 is MNHEY, CDR2 SMNVEV (reference sequence). V dropped 6 bases and J dropped 11; count of bases not matched to a gene: 14. CDR3 protein: CASRESGRPSLQQFF. In nucleotides, the CDR3 is TGTGCCAGCAGAGAAAGCGGGAGGCCATCCCTGCAGCAGTTCTTC.

This clonotype came up a few times. The genes are TRBV28 and TRBJ2-3; TRBD1 agrees at 9 bases. Germline V gene data show CDR1 as MDHEN and CDR2 as SYDVKM. V lost 9 bases, J lost 4 bases, and 8 bases stayed unmatched. The length of the CDR3 is 14 residues. The CDR3 DNA follows: TGTGCCAGTAGACGGGACAGGGTGCCAGATACGCAGTATTTT. Amino acids: CASRRDRVPDTQYF.

V usage is TRBV10-3 and J usage is TRBJ2-1; perhaps TRBD2 as D (6 bases). The CDR3 extends over 13 amino acids. Trimming took 3 bases from V and 6 from J, leaving 9 bases between them. Germline assignment: CDR1 ENHRY and CDR2 SYGVKD. This CDR3 reads CAISDRTTNEQFF. In DNA form, the CDR3 reads TGTGCCATCAGTGACAGGACTACCAATGAGCAGTTCTTC.

This clonotype occurred a few times. V is TRBV6-2 or TRBV6-3 and J is TRBJ2-7; D uncertain. The CDR3 covers 14 residues. V dropped 1 base and J dropped 1 base, with 8 bases sitting between them. Germline lookup yields CDR1 MNHEY and CDR2 SVGEGT. The CDR3 region is CASSYYGQSYEQYF. CDR3 DNA sequence: TGTGCCAGCAGTTACTATGGCCAGTCCTACGAGCAGTACTTC.

In this sample, this clonotype turned up a few times. The rearrangement joins TRBV7-8 to TRBJ1-6; 9 bases agree with TRBD1. Trimming cost V 5 bases and J 8 bases; bases outside gene matches: 7. In germline, CDR1 is SGHVS, CDR2 FQNEAQ. This CDR3 has 15 amino acids. CDR3 DNA sequence: TGTGCCAGCAGCCGACCCCGGGACAGGGATTCACCCCTCCACTTT. It is translated as CASSRPRDRDSPLHF. Using reference TRBV7-8 and TRBJ1-6 for the parts outside the CDR3, the full variable domain is GAGVSQSPRYKVAKRGQDVALRCDPISGHVSLFWYQQALGQGPEFLTYFQNEAQLDKSGLPSDRFFAERPEGSVSTLKIQRTQQEDSAVYLCASSRPRDRDSPLHFGNGTRLTVT.

Points on this clonotype: The germline gene is not matched at one end of the junction; a read error may be the cause. This chain uses TRBV10-3 with TRBJ1-6; possibly TRBD1 for D (5 bases). The CDR3 is made up of 13 amino acids. Germline CDR1 and CDR2: ENHRY and SYGVKD. The CDR3: CAIRGQSNSPPHF. CDR3 sequence (DNA): TGTGCCATCAGGGGGCAAAGTAATTCACCCCCCCACTTT.

This clonotype turned up a few times. The rearrangement joins TRBV12-5 to TRBJ2-5; D gene uncertain. Trimming left V 5 bases short and J 4 bases short, with 5 bases between. Germline CDR1 LGHNT, CDR2 FRNRAP. The CDR3 runs 11 residues. The CDR3 loop reads CASGRGETQYF. DNA of the CDR3: TGTGCTAGTGGTCGAGGAGAGACCCAGTACTTC.

This clonotype appeared a few times. The rearrangement uses TRBV24-1 and TRBJ2-1; 8 bases are a match to TRBD2. V was clipped by 8 bases and J by 5 bases; unmatched bases: 7. CDR3 length: 14 residues. Germline values: CDR1 KGHDR, CDR2 SFDVKD. The DNA of the CDR3 is TGTGCCACCAATAGCGGGACTACCCACAATGAGCAGTTCTTC. This sequence encodes CATNSGTTHNEQFF.

This chain links TRBV20-1 with TRBJ2-5; 9 bases are a match to TRBD2. The V gene end was trimmed by 3 bases and the J gene end by 11 bases; junction bases not matched to a gene: 13. CDR3 length equals 14 residues. Germline V gene data show CDR1 as DFQATT and CDR2 as SNEGSKA (reference sequence). The CDR3 DNA follows: TGCAGTGCTAGTTGCGGGGGGGCAGGGAATGAGCAGTACTTC. It is translated as CSASCGGAGNEQYF.